The 3 T cell receptor beta chains presented below share a single source sample, sequenced in a study of cytomegalovirus exposure and HLA in healthy donors. This table comes from immunoSEQ multiplex PCR, and its TCRdb copy is limited to in-frame clones, with some not included. The sample has roughly 300,000 clones; roughly 85% are singletons. The specimen was PBMCs. Receptors were obtained from a woman between 18 and 29 years old in good health and CMV-seronegative.

The rearrangement joins TRBV2 to TRBJ1-1, with a tentative D call TRBD1 (6 bases). In germline, CDR1 is SNHLY, CDR2 FYNNEI. V dropped 0 bases and J dropped 9 bases, with 14 bases sitting between them. The CDR3 has 14 amino acids. CDR3 region: CASSEAQRGTQAFF. In DNA form, the CDR3 reads TGTGCCAGCAGTGAAGCGCAAAGGGGGACACAAGCTTTCTTT.

In nucleotides, the CDR3 is TGTGCCAGCAGCCAATCGCGGCCTATCGGTGAAAAACTGTTTTTT. Translating it yields CASSQSRPIGEKLFF. J is TRBJ1-4 and V is TRBV16; D unresolved. Trimming took 0 bases from V and 7 from J, leaving 12 bases between them. CDR1 and CDR2 from the germline V gene are KGHSY and FQNENV. This CDR3 is 15 amino acids long.

The chain couples TRBV9 to TRBJ2-7; D is perhaps TRBD2 (6 bases). The CDR3 contains 15 residues. Deletions cut 3 bases from V and 5 bases from J, with 18 bases between. Per the germline V gene, CDR1 is SGDLS and CDR2 is YYNGEE. The CDR3 DNA follows: TGTGCCAGCAGCGAGGGCAGGGCGGGGTCCGACGAGCAGTACTTC. Protein: CASSEGRAGSDEQYF.